This T cell receptor (beta chain) derives from a study of shared clonotypes between healthy human individuals (dated by TCRdb to the early 2020s). Context from the whole study: Three men and a couple of women, aged 18 to 49 years, made up the cohort. For each donor, CD4 naive and CD4 memory were each given three plates, CD8 naive was given two plates, and CD8 memory was given one plate. To estimate repertoire size and how much clonotype sharing occurs between individuals, the study deeply sequenced the blood TCR repertoires of several healthy adults. To increase sequencing depth and limit assay-specific biases, TCR repertoire library preparation and sequencing were carried out by different laboratories using diverse techniques. Between about 0.85 and 9.5 billion PBMCs per donor were obtained by leukapheresis.

General study outcomes and caveats: Rarefaction of sorted-subset datasets indicated incomplete sequencing despite the large sequencing depth. Estimated clonotype richness was generally larger for naive than for memory subsets. Compared with non-shared clonotypes, the clonotypes found in all four sorted-subset donors had higher generation probabilities. About 4.5% of naive CD4, roughly 3.5% of naive CD8, about 2.4% of memory CD4, and around 0.42% of memory CD8 clonotypes were shared across several donors. Only blood was sampled, and tissue TCR repertoires likely differ from those in blood. Because the study included a small number of donors, the genetic and exposure-history diversity represented was limited. Pairwise subsampling indicated that sequencing depth was expected to affect the degree of clonotype sharing among donors.

As regards this clone: This clone's antigen is unknown. Nothing much larger sits one base from this clone, and base qualities are not available.

Donors were healthy HIV-negative adults with no recently reported acute infections or vaccinations. Only Caucasian adults living in Nashville, Tennessee, USA were represented among the donors. CD4+ T cells were enriched through magnetic negative selection, after which naive cells were positively selected on CD45RA and the remaining negative fraction served as the memory subset. Blood was collected by leukapheresis, and PBMCs were isolated by Ficoll-Histopaque density gradient centrifugation and then cryopreserved in liquid nitrogen vapor phase. Analytical flow cytometry was used to check the purity and quantity of every magnetically sorted T cell population. Genomic DNA was isolated from every sorted fraction and measured by UV absorbance on a Nanodrop 2000c. TCR CDR3 regions were amplified from genomic DNA by multiplex PCR using the deep immunoSEQ assay. Extracted genomic DNA from each cell subset was distributed evenly across all wells of several immunoSEQ 96-well plates, and each plate was treated as a replicate. For sorted subsets, about 200 ng genomic DNA, equal to tens of thousands of T cell genomes, was loaded into each replicate PCR. Purified libraries were quantified with a Qubit 3.0 fluorometer, sized on a Bioanalyzer 2100, and re-quantified with the KAPA Library Quantification kit. A separate single-read 150-cycle Illumina NextSeq 550 flow cell was used to sequence each immunoSEQ 96-well plate. The original methods were these. The immunoSEQ output contained only junctional sequences without quality scores, so filtering could not match that applied to full-length reads. Sequences were annotated with PyIR, a Python wrapper for IgBLAST v1.9, and V/J genes and CDR3 were assigned using IMGT germline references. Reads were filtered out if the reads had weak V/J assignments (E-value above 1e-6), no CDR3, stop codons, out-of-frame junctions, or ambiguous translated residues. V3J clonotypes were defined as sequences sharing the same inferred V gene, J gene, and CDR3 amino acid sequence. The percentage overlap between two repertoires was calculated by dividing the number of shared unique clonotypes by the size of the smaller repertoire. Three approaches were used to assess repertoire richness: RTK rarefaction, the Chao1 estimator, and Recon v2.1 estimates of unobserved clonotypes. OLGA was used to compute generation probabilities for all TCRbeta clonotypes that the gDNA method yielded from several donors. The table was pulled from immuneACCESS by TCRdb, which kept in-frame rearrangements only. Such tables lose some clones; where checked, under half of the loss comes from unresolved V genes, and the rest has no known cause. V and J calls and clone size are as listed in that table; D and trimming were resolved from the DNA. The table for this sample lists around 2.1 million clones; approximately 94% of them were counted only once. More than 0.1% of the sample is taken by the ten largest.

What was sequenced was naive CD4+ T cells sorted from blood. Taken with the paper, the label for cell subset or site translates to: CD45RA+ positively selected. The clonotype comes from a man aged 18 to 29 in good health.

The sequence in DNA is TGCGCCAGCAGGAGGGACAGGGGGCCGCAGGATGAGACCCAGTACTTC. Translated, this is CASRRDRGPQDETQYF. Recombination joined TRBV5-1 with TRBJ2-5; 12 middle bases align to TRBD1. Germline trimming amounts to 5 bases on V and 5 bases on J, with 10 as the count of junction bases outside the gene matches. The CDR3 runs 16 residues from the cysteine to the phenylalanine. Only the CDR3 region is kept as DNA, spanning 48 bases read in frame from base 1. Via the germline V gene, CDR1 is SGHRS and CDR2 YFSETQ. Reference TRBV5-1 and TRBJ2-5 genes cover what lies past the CDR3, so the full variable domain is KAGVTQTPRYLIKTRGQQVTLSCSPISGHRSVSWYQQTPGQGLQFLFEYFSETQRNKGNFPGRFSGRQFSNSRSEMNVSTLELGDSALYLCASRRDRGPQDETQYFGPGTRLLVL.